Listed below are T cell receptor beta chains from one sample, sequenced in a study of T cell responses to AZD1222 COVID-19 vaccine. This table comes from immunoSEQ multiplex PCR, and its TCRdb copy is limited to in-frame clones, with some not included. Among over 110,000 clones listed, 92% were seen once. Specimen: peripheral blood, collected on day 0 of AZD1222 vaccination. These receptors were collected from an adult in good health. Each CDR3 is given with its conserved first and last residue. The D gene is left open where the match is weak. A row's size may be missing; if present it is once, few, many or a size class.

j_gene	abundance	d_gene	v_gene	CDR3nt	CDR3aa
TRBJ2-7	NA	NA	TRBV24-1	TGTGCCACCAGTGATCACAGTGTCAACGAGCAGTACTTC	CATSDHSVNEQYF
TRBJ2-1	NA	NA	TRBV9	TGTGCCAGCAGCGTAGAGCGGAGCTCCTACAATGAGCAGTTCTTC	CASSVERSSYNEQFF
TRBJ2-2	NA	NA	TRBV15	TGTGCCACCAACCCGACTTATAACGGGGAGCTGTTTTTT	CATNPTYNGELFF
TRBJ2-7	NA	TRBD2	TRBV19	TGTGCCAGTAAGTGGCGGGAGGGTCCCTACGAGCAGTACTTC	CASKWREGPYEQYF
TRBJ2-1	NA	TRBD2	TRBV19	TGTACCAGTAGTACACTAGCGGGATCGAATGAGCAGTTCTTC	CTSSTLAGSNEQFF
TRBJ2-1	NA	TRBD2	TRBV6-5	TGTGCCAGCAGCCTAAGATCCTCCCTAGCGGTAGAGTTCTTC	CASSLRSSLAVEFF
TRBJ2-7	NA	TRBD1	TRBV7-2	TGTGCCAGCAGCTTAGCCCGGACAGGGATGGCCTACGAGCAGTACTTC	CASSLARTGMAYEQYF
TRBJ2-1	once	NA	TRBV20-1	TGCAGTGCCCAGGGGAATGAGCAGTTCTTC	CSAQGNEQFF
TRBJ2-7	few	NA	TRBV10-3	TGTGCCATCAGTGAGTCTGTTGGGAGCTCCTACGAGCAGTACTTC	CAISESVGSSYEQYF
TRBJ1-2	NA	TRBD1	TRBV5-1	TGCGCCAGCAGGCGAGCGGGACAGGATTATGGCTACACCTTC	CASRRAGQDYGYTF
TRBJ2-7	once	TRBD1	TRBV11-1	TGTGCCAGCAGCTCGACCGGGACAGGGTTACAGCAGTACTTC	CASSSTGTGLQQYF
TRBJ2-1	NA	NA	TRBV9	TGTGCCAGCAGCGTAGGGACTACTGGCAATGAGCAGTTCTTC	CASSVGTTGNEQFF
TRBJ1-4	NA	NA	TRBV4-1	TGCGCCAGCAGCCGCGGGCTTGATGAAAAACTGTTTTTT	CASSRGLDEKLFF
TRBJ2-6	NA	NA	TRBV5-4	TGTGCCAGCAGCTACGGGACCTCTGGGGCCAACGTCCTGACTTTC	CASSYGTSGANVLTF
TRBJ2-7	NA	TRBD1	TRBV5-1	TGCGCCAGCAGCTGGACCGGGACAGGGGATTCGGAGCAGTACTTC	CASSWTGTGDSEQYF
TRBJ1-2	NA	NA	TRBV14	TGTGCCAGCAGCCAAGTTCTGGACTATGGCTACACCTTC	CASSQVLDYGYTF
TRBJ1-4	few	NA	TRBV4-3	TGCGCCAGCAGCCCCTCCGCTAATGAAAAACTGTTTTTT	CASSPSANEKLFF
TRBJ1-2	NA	NA	TRBV10-3	TGTGCCATCAGTGAGTCGTCCGGGACAACCTATGGCTACACCTTC	CAISESSGTTYGYTF
TRBJ2-7	once	NA	TRBV3-1/TRBV3-2	TGTGCCAGCAGCTCCTTCCAGCGGAGCTACGAGCAGTACTTC	CASSSFQRSYEQYF
TRBJ2-7	NA	TRBD1	TRBV19	TGTGCCAGTAGTACTACCGGGACAGGGACCGAGCAGTACTTC	CASSTTGTGTEQYF
TRBJ1-1	NA	NA	TRBV12-3/TRBV12-4	TGTGCCAGCAGTTTAGTAAAGGGGATGGAAGCTTTCTTT	CASSLVKGMEAFF
TRBJ2-5	NA	NA	TRBV14	TGTGCCAGCAGCCAAGTCCGCCTAGTGGCTGACGAGACCCAGTACTTC	CASSQVRLVADETQYF
TRBJ1-1	NA	TRBD1	TRBV25-1	TGTGCCAGCAGTGGGGGGACAGGGGTCCAAACTGAAGCTTTCTTT	CASSGGTGVQTEAFF
TRBJ1-2	NA	TRBD1	TRBV18	TGTGCCAGCTCACCAACGTCCGGGACAGGGGGCAATGGCTACACCTTC	CASSPTSGTGGNGYTF
TRBJ1-4	once	NA	TRBV11-2	TGTGCCAGCAGCTTAGATCTGGGACGGATAAATGAAAAACTGTTTTTT	CASSLDLGRINEKLFF
TRBJ1-4	NA	TRBD1	TRBV3-1/TRBV3-2	TGTGCCAGCAGCCTATTAGGACAGGAGGGGGAAAAACTGTTTTTT	CASSLLGQEGEKLFF
TRBJ1-1	NA	NA	TRBV4-2	TGTGCCAGCAGCCAAGTAACCGGGACGGTGACTGAAGCTTTCTTT	CASSQVTGTVTEAFF
TRBJ2-7	NA	NA	TRBV12-3/TRBV12-4	TGTGCCAGCAGTGATAGGGAAAGCGAGCAGTACTTC	CASSDRESEQYF
TRBJ2-1	NA	NA	TRBV6-2/TRBV6-3	TGTGCCAGCAGTTTAACTAATGAGCAGTTCTTC	CASSLTNEQFF
TRBJ1-1	NA	NA	TRBV9	TGTGCCAGCAGCGTAGCTACCAGTTTGAACACTGAAGCTTTCTTT	CASSVATSLNTEAFF
TRBJ2-7	NA	NA	TRBV19	TGTGCCAGTAGTATCTCCAGAGCCTACGAGCAGTACTTC	CASSISRAYEQYF
TRBJ2-1	NA	TRBD2	TRBV11-3	TGTGCCAGCAGCCGGAGGGGTAGCGGGAGAATGGGCAATGAGCAGTTCTTC	CASSRRGSGRMGNEQFF
TRBJ2-3	NA	TRBD1	TRBV6-5	TGTGCCAGCAGGAAGACAGGGACAGATACGCAGTATTTT	CASRKTGTDTQYF
TRBJ2-2	NA	NA	TRBV7-9	TGTGCCAGCAGCTTAGGAAGTGGTGTTAGGAACACCGGGGAGCTGTTTTTT	CASSLGSGVRNTGELFF
TRBJ1-1	once	NA	TRBV6-5	TGTGCCAGCAGTCCGGGAGCAAACACTGAAGCTTTCTTT	CASSPGANTEAFF